The sequence of this T cell receptor (beta chain) was determined in a study of naive and memory T cell subsets. Study-wide findings and caveats: Diversity fell and Gini index rose from naive through CM, EM, EMRA. Especially in CD8 cells, naive repertoires contained a few larger clonotypes, possibly CD45RA-re-expressing memory cells.

This clonotype was detected only a few times. What it binds is unknown. The germline V and J ends were trimmed by 0 bases and 5 bases, with 18 bases remaining between them. This CDR3 is 17 amino acids long. In germline, CDR1 is LGHNA, CDR2 YNFKEQ. Two oligonucleotides, mixed equimolar, formed the beta constant-region primer covering TRBC1 and TRBC2. The ligated cDNA underwent four PCR rounds using SP2 and nested alpha and beta constant-region primers. TCRdb re-analysed the UMI-ligation and nested PCR reads in MiXCR, keeping a single row per CDR3 protein. This table holds 98,000 or so distinct CDR3 sequences, more than 14% found once.

This TCR derives from a human donor in good health. Sample: naive CD8+ T cells from blood. The rearrangement joins TRBV4-2 to TRBJ2-3; D gene ambiguous. The DNA of the CDR3 is TGTGCCAGCAGCCAAGAGGTGCGGAACGACCCCCTAGATACGCAGTATTTT. This translates into CASSQEVRNDPLDTQYF.